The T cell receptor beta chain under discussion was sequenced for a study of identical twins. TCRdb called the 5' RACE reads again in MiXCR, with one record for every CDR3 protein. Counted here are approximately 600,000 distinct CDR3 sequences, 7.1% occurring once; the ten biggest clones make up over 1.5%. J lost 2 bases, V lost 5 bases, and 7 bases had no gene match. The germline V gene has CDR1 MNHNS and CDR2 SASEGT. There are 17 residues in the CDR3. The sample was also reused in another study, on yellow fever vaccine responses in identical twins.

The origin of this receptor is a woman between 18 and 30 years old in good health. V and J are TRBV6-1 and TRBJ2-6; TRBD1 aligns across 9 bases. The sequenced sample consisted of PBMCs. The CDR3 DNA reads TGTGCCAGCAGTCCGCGGGACAGGGAGGCTGGGGCCAACGTCCTGACTTTC. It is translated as CASSPRDREAGANVLTF.